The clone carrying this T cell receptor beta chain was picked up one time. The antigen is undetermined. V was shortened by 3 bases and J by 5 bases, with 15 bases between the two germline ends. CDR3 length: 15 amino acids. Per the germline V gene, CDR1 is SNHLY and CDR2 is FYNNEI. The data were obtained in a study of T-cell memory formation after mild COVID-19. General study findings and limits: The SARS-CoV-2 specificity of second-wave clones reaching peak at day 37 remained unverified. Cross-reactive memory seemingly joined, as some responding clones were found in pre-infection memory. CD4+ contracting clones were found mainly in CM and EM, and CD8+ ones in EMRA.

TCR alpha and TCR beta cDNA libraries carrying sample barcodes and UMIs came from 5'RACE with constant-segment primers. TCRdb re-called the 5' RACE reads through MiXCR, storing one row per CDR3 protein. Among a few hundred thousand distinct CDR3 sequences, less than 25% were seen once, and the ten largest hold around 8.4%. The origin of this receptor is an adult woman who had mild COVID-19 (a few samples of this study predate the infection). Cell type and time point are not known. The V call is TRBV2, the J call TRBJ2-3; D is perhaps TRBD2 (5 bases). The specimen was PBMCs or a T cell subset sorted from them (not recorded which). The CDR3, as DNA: TGTGCCAGCAGTGAGGCGGGTCGGCCGGGAGATACGCAGTATTTT. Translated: CASSEAGRPGDTQYF.